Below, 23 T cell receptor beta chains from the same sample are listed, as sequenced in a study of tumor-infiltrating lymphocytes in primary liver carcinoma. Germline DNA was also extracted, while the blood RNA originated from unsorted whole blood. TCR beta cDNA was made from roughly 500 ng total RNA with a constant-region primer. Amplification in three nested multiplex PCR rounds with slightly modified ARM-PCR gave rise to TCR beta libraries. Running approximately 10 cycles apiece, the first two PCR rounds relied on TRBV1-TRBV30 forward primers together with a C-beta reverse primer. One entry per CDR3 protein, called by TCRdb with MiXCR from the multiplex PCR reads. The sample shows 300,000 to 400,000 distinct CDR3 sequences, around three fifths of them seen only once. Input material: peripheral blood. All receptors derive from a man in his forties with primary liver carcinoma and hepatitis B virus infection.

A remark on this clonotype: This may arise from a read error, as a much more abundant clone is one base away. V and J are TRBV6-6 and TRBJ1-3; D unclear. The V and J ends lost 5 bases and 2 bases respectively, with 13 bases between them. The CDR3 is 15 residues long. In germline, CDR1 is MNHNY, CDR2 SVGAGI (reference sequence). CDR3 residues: CASSQTAGTGNTIYF. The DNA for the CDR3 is TGTGCCAGCAGTCAGACCGCTGGCACTGGAAACACCATATATTTT.

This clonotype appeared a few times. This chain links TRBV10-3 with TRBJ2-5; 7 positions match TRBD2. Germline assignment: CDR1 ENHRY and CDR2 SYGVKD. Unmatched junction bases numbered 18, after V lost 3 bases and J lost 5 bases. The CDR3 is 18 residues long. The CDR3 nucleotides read TGTGCCATCAGTGAATTGTGGGAGGGCCCTAGTATTGGGGAGACCCAGTACTTC. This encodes CAISELWEGPSIGETQYF.

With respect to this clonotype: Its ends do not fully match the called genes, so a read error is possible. CDR3 sequence: CASNLGQGSGQPQRF. CDR3 bases: TGTGCCAGCAACTTGGGACAGGGGTCTGGACAGCCCCAGCGTTTT. This chain connects TRBV11-2 to TRBJ1-5; TRBD1 matches at 10 bases. This CDR3 is 15 amino acids long. Germline V gene sequence: CDR1 SGHAT, CDR2 FQNNGV. Full variable domain (remainder filled in from reference TRBV11-2 and TRBJ1-5): EAGVAQSPRYKIIEKRQSVAFWCNPISGHATLYWYQQILGQGPKLLIQFQNNGVVDDSQLPKDRFSAERLKGVDSTLKIQPAKLEDSAVYLCASNLGQGSGQPQRFGDGTRLSIL.

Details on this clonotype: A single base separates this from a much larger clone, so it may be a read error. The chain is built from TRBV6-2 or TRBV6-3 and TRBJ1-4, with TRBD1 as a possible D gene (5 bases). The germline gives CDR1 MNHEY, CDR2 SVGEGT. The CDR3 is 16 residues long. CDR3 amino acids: CGSSSPRGAHAGKLFF. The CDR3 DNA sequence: TGTGGCAGCAGTTCTCCTCGAGGGGCCCACGCTGGGAAACTGTTTTTT.

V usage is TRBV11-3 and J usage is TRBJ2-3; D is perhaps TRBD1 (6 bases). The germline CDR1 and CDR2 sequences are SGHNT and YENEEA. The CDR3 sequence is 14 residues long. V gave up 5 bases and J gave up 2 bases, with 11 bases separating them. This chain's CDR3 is CASSQGTATDTQYF. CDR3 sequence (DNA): TGTGCCAGCAGCCAGGGGACCGCCACAGATACGCAGTATTTT. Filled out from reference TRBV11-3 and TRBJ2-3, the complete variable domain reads EAGVVQSPRYKIIEKKQPVAFWCNPISGHNTLYWYLQNLGQGPELLIRYENEEAVDDSQLPKDRFSAERLKGVDSTLKIQPAELGDSAVYLCASSQGTATDTQYFGPGTRLTVL.

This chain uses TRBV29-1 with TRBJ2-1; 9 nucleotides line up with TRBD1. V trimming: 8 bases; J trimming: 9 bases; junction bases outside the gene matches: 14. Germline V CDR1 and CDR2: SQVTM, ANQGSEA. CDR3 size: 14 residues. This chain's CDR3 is CSTSPAGQGGEQFF. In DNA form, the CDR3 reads TGCAGCACGTCCCCCGCGGGACAGGGAGGTGAGCAGTTCTTC.

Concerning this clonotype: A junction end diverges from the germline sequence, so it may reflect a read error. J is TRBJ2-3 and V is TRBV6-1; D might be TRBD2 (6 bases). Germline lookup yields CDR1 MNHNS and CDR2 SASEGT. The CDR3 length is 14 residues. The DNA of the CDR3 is TGTGCCAGCTGTATGGGACTGGGCCAAGATACGCAATATTTT. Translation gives CASCMGLGQDTQYF.

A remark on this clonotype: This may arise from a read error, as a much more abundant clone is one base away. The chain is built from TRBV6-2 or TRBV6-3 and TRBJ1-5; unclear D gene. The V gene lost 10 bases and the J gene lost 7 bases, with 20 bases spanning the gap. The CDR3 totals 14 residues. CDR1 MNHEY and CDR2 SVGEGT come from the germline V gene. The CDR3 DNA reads TGTGCCAACACCAACGGGCAGGTAGGCCAGCCCCAGCATTTT. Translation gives CANTNGQVGQPQHF.

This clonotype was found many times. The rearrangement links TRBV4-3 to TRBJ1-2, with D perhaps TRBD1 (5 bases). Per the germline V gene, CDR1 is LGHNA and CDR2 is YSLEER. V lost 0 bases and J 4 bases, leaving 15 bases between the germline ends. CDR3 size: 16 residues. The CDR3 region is CASSQEGSGAGYGYTF. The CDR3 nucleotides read TGCGCCAGCAGCCAAGAAGGAAGTGGGGCTGGCTATGGCTACACCTTC.

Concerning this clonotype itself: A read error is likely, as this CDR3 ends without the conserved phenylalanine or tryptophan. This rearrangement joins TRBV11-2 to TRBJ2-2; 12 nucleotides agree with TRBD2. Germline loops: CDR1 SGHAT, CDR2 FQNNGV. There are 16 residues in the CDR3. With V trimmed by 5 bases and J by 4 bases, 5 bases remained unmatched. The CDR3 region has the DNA TGTGCCAGCAGCCGGCGACTAGCGGGAGCCACCGGGGAGCTGTTTCTT. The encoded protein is CASSRRLAGATGELFL.

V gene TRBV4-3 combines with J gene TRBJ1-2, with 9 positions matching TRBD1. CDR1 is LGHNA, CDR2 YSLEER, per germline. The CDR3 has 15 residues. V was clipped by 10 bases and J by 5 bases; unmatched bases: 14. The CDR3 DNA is TGCGCCATTAGCCAAGACAGGGGGGCACTATATGGCTACACCTTC. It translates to CAISQDRGALYGYTF.

CDR3 region: CASSLNDGELFF. The CDR3 region has the DNA TGTGCCAGTAGTCTCAACGACGGGGAGCTGTTTTTT. The chain is built from TRBV2 and TRBJ2-2; D gene uncertain. The CDR3 is made up of 12 amino acids. Germline CDR1 SNHLY, CDR2 FYNNEI. Deletions cut 9 bases from V and 7 bases from J, with 12 bases between.

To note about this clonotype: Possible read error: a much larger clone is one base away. For the CDR3, the DNA is TGTGCCAGCAGCACAGCGACAGGAACCTACGAGCACTACTTC. The encoded protein is CASSTATGTYEHYF. The chain recombines TRBV5-6 with TRBJ2-7; TRBD1 might be the D (6 bases). The CDR3 length is 14 residues. CDR1 is SGHDT and CDR2 is YYEEEE in the germline V gene. Full variable domain (rest looked up from reference TRBV5-6 and TRBJ2-7): DAGVTQSPTHLIKTRGQQVTLRCSPKSGHDTVSWYQQALGQGPQFIFQYYEEEERQRGNFPDRFSGHQFPNYSSELNVNALLLGDSALYLCASSTATGTYEHYFGPGTRLTVT.

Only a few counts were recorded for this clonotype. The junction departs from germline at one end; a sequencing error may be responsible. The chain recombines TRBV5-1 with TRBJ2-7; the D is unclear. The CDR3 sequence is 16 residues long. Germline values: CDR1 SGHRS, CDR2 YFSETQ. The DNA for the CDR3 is TGCGCCAGCAGCTTGGCCCCGGGCACCAACTCCTACGAGCAGTATTTC. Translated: CASSLAPGTNSYEQYF.

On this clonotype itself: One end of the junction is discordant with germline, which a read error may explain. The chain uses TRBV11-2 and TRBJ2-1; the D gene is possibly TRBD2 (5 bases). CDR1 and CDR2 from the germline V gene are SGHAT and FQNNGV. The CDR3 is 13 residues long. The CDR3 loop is CASNLGRANEQSF. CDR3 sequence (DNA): TGTGCCAGCAACTTAGGGAGAGCGAATGAGCAGTCCTTC.

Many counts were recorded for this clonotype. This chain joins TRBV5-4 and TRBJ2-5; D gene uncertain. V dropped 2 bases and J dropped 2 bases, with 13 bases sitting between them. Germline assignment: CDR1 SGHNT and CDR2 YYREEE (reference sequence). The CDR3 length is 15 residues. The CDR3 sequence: CASSFFRSQQETQYF. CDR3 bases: TGTGCCAGCAGCTTTTTTAGGTCCCAACAAGAGACCCAGTACTTC.

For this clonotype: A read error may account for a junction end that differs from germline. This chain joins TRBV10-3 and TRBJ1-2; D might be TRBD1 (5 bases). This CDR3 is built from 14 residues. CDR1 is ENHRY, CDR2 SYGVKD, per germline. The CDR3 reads CAISGSEQVNGYTF. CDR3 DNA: TGCGCCATCAGTGGATCGGAACAGGTTAATGGCTACACCTTC.

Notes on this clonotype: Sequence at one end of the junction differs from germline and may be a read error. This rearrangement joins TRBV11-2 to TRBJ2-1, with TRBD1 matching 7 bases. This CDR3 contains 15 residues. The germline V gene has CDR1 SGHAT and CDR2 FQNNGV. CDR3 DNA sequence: TGTGTCAGCAGCTTAGTGAGGGGGCCGAAGAATGAGCAGTTCTTC. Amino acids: CVSSLVRGPKNEQFF. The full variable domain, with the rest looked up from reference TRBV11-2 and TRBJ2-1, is EAGVAQSPRYKIIEKRQSVAFWCNPISGHATLYWYQQILGQGPKLLIQFQNNGVVDDSQLPKDRFSAERLKGVDSTLKIQPAKLEDSAVYLCVSSLVRGPKNEQFFGPGTRLTVL.

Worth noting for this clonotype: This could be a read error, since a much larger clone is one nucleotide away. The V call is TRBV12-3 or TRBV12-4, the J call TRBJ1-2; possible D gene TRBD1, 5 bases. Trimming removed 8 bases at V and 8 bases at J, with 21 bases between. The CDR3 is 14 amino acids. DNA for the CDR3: TGTGCCAGCGGCAAGTCGGGATTTGGGGGAGGCTACACCTTC. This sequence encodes CASGKSGFGGGYTF.

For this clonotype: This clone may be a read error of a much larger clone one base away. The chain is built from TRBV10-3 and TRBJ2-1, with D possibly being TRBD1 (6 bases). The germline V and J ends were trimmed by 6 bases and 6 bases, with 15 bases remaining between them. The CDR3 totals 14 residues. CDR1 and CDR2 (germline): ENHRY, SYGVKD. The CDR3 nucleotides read TGTGCCATCAGCGAAGTCGGCAGGGGCAATGAGCAGTTCTTC. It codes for CAISEVGRGNEQFF.

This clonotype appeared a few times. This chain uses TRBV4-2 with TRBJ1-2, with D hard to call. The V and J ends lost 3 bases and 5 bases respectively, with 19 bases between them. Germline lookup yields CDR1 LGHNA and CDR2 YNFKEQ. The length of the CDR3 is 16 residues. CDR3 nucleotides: TGTGCCAGCAGCCAGGAACTTGGTAGTCTCGTGTATGGCTACACCTTC. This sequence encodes CASSQELGSLVYGYTF.

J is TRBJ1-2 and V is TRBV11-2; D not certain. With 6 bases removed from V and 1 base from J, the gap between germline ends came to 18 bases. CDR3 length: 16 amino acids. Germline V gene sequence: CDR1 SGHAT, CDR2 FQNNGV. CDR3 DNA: TGTGCCAGCAGTCCCCTAGGCTCCCGTGATAACTATGGCTACACCTTC. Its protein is CASSPLGSRDNYGYTF.

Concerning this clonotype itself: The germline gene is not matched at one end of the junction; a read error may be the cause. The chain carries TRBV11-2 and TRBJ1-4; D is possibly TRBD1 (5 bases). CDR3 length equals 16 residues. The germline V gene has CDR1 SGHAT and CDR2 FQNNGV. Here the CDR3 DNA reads TGTGTCAGCAGCTCGTGGCAGGGTGGTGGTGGCGAAAAACTGTTTTTT. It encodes CVSSSWQGGGGEKLFF.